Below, 20 T cell receptor beta chains from the same sample are listed, as sequenced in a study of T cell clonality in common variable immunodeficiency. TCRdb keeps only in-frame clones here, not all; method: immunoSEQ multiplex PCR. The specimen gives 35,000 to 55,000 clones without singletons; the ten biggest hold about 10%. The sample taken for sequencing was peripheral blood mononuclear cells. All receptors come from a person aged 18-70 years in good health.

Many counts were recorded for this clone. A much larger clone sits a single nucleotide away, making a read error possible. The DNA ends 3 residues before the CDR3 does, and the rest of the CDR3 is filled in from the germline J gene. The chain uses TRBV5-1 and TRBJ2-2, with D possibly being TRBD1 (6 bases). Germline CDR1 SGHRS, CDR2 YFSETQ. The CDR3 loop spans 15 amino acids. Partial CDR3 DNA: TGCGCCAGCAGCTTGGGACAGGCAACTAATGAAAAG. Protein sequence: CASSLGQATNEK. The CDR3 in full is CASSLGQATNEKLFF.

This clone was detected many times. The read terminates 3 residues ahead of where the CDR3 ends, so the germline J gene completes it. This chain uses TRBV14 with TRBJ1-5; D not resolved. Trimming stripped 4 bases from V and 0 bases from J, with 4 bases between. Germline V gives CDR1 SGHDN, CDR2 FVKESK. There are 13 residues in the CDR3. The CDR3 protein is CASSPYSNQPQHF. The DNA read from the CDR3 is TGTGCCAGCAGCCCTTATAGCAATCAGCCC.

In its sample, this clone was seen many times. The sequence runs out 3 residues before the end of the CDR3; the remainder is reconstructed from the germline J gene. The chain has TRBV6-1 and TRBJ1-2; 8 bases are a match to TRBD1. CDR3 length: 15 residues. The junction had 8 bases not matched to a gene; V was cut back by 4 bases and J by 4 bases. The V gene's germline CDR1 is MNHNS and CDR2 SASEGT. The sequenced part of the CDR3 DNA is TGTGCCAGCAGTGGGTCCGGGACAGGTGCCTATGGC. This codes for CASSGSGTGAYG. The full CDR3 protein is CASSGSGTGAYGYTF.

CDR3 bases read: TGCGCCAGCAGCTTGGCCATCACGGTCGGAGATACG. Residues: CASSLAITVGDT. The entire CDR3 is CASSLAITVGDTQYF. This chain joins TRBV5-1 and TRBJ2-3; no definite D call. The read ends 3 residues early relative to the CDR3; the germline J gene fills the gap. Trimming took off 0 bases at V and 5 bases at J, with 13 bases between the two ends. This CDR3 region has 15 residues. In germline, CDR1 is SGHRS, CDR2 YFSETQ.

This clone was counted many times. The CDR3 end falls 3 residues outside the read, so it is completed with the germline J gene. The V and J genes are TRBV6-2 or TRBV6-3 and TRBJ1-1; a possible D gene is TRBD1 (6 bases). Germline V gene lookup returns CDR1 MNHEY and CDR2 SVGEGT. Trimming removed 6 bases from V and 5 bases from J, with 16 bases in between. The CDR3 contains 14 residues. The CDR3 DNA, read in part, is TGTGCCAGCAGCTCGAGGGGGGGCTTTACTGAA. Its protein product is CASSSRGGFTE. The whole CDR3 sequence is CASSSRGGFTEAFF.

This clone was counted ten times or more. With the read ending 3 residues before the CDR3 end, the germline J gene is used to fill in that end. The chain joins TRBV2 to TRBJ2-7; 11 bases map to TRBD2. The germline CDR1 and CDR2 sequences are SNHLY and FYNNEI. This CDR3 contains 15 residues. V lost 3 bases to trimming and J lost 6 bases; unmatched junction nucleotides: 7. This chain's CDR3 is CASSEVIAGGLEQYF. The CDR3 bases that were read are TGTGCCAGCAGTGAGGTTATAGCGGGGGGGCTCGAG.

There are many counts of this clone. The read ends 3 residues shy of where the CDR3 ends; the end is completed using the germline J gene. The chain combines TRBV5-1 with TRBJ2-1, with TRBD2 matching over 13 bases. The V segment lost 2 bases and the J segment 7 bases; nucleotides outside the gene matches: 0. In germline, CDR1 is SGHRS, CDR2 YFSETQ. The CDR3 spans 14 residues. The chain's CDR3 is CASSLLAGGNEQFF. CDR3 bases read: TGCGCCAGCAGCTTACTAGCGGGGGGGAATGAG.

This clone was observed many times. CDR3 residues: CASPRRSRTDTQYF. CDR3 DNA, as far as it was read: TGTGCCAGCCCCCGGCGGTCCCGCACAGATACG. The chain joins TRBV28 to TRBJ2-3; no definite D call. The read ends 3 residues early relative to the CDR3; the germline J gene fills the gap. CDR1 and CDR2 from the germline V gene are MDHEN and SYDVKM. Trimming left V 8 bases short and J 1 base short, with 13 bases between. CDR3 length equals 14 residues.

This clone has a count of ten or more. The read falls 3 residues short of the CDR3 end, and the missing part is taken from the germline J gene. The chain recombines TRBV2 with TRBJ1-3, with D possibly being TRBD1 (6 bases). Trimming stripped 7 bases from V and 0 bases from J, with 13 bases between. Per germline, CDR1 SNHLY and CDR2 FYNNEI. The CDR3 runs to 15 residues. The CDR3 protein is CASTPTGSSGNTIYF. Incomplete CDR3 DNA: TGTGCCAGCACCCCGACAGGCAGCTCTGGAAACACC. Supplemented by reference TRBV2 and TRBJ1-3, the full variable domain reads EPEVTQTPSHQVTQMGQEVILRCVPISNHLYFYWYRQILGQKVEFLVSFYNNEISEKSEIFDDQFSVERPDGSNFTLKIRSTKLEDSAMYFCASTPTGSSGNTIYFGEGSWLTVV.

Ten or more counts support this clone. The read is 3 residues too short to cover the CDR3 end, so that end is filled in from the germline J gene. The chain carries TRBV6-2 or TRBV6-3 and TRBJ2-4; D is perhaps TRBD1 (7 bases). V dropped 7 bases and J dropped 7 bases, with 17 bases sitting between them. The CDR3 runs 14 residues. Germline CDR1 and CDR2: MNHEY and SVGEGT. This chain's CDR3 is CASTLRRGPNIQYF. Incomplete CDR3 DNA: TGTGCCAGCACCTTGAGGAGGGGGCCGAACATT.

This clone has at least ten counts. The read ends 3 residues before the CDR3 terminus; that terminus is restored from the germline J gene. The chain combines TRBV7-3 with TRBJ2-1; the match to TRBD2 covers 7 bases. V shed 2 bases, J shed 9 bases, and the junction held 7 bases outside the gene matches. CDR1 SGHTA and CDR2 FQGTGA come from the germline V gene. This CDR3 contains 14 residues. The DNA read from the CDR3 is TGTGCCAGCAGCTTAGGGAGGGACTCGGGTGAG. It codes for CASSLGRDSGE. The CDR3 in full is CASSLGRDSGEQFF.

At least ten counts were recorded for this clone. Read coverage stops 3 residues before the CDR3 terminus; the germline J gene supplies the remainder. The sample carries other DNA sequences with the same CDR3. The rearrangement joins TRBV4-1 to TRBJ1-5; 7 bases are shared with TRBD1. CDR1 MGHRA and CDR2 YSYEKL come from the germline V gene. The V and J ends lost 0 bases and 5 bases, in that order; junction bases with no gene match: 10. The CDR3 runs 17 residues. The CDR3 is CASSQEFGTGEDQPQHF. The CDR3 DNA, read in part, is TGCGCCAGCAGCCAAGAATTTGGAACAGGGGAGGATCAGCCC.

This clone was detected ten times or more. The read gets to within 3 residues of the CDR3 end, and the germline J gene fills in the rest. The chain is built from TRBV29-1 and TRBJ1-2, with TRBD1 as a possible D gene (6 bases). Trimming removed 7 bases at V and 3 bases at J, with 15 bases between. Per the germline V gene, CDR1 is SQVTM and CDR2 is ANQGSEA. The CDR3 runs 13 residues. The CDR3 here is CSASTGFDYGYTF. The CDR3 DNA, read in part, is TGCAGCGCCTCAACAGGGTTCGACTATGGC.

This clone was seen repeatedly, ten times or more. The read ends 3 residues before the CDR3 terminus; that terminus is restored from the germline J gene. The chain uses TRBV6-1 and TRBJ1-5; 12 bases agree with TRBD1. The length of the CDR3 is 15 residues. V lost 4 bases to trimming and J lost 6 bases; unmatched junction nucleotides: 4. From germline, CDR1 is MNHNS and CDR2 SASEGT. CDR3 sequence reads: CASSGDRGLGQPQHF. The CDR3 DNA, read in part, is TGTGCCAGCAGTGGGGACAGGGGGCTAGGTCAGCCC.

This clone was detected ten times or more. With the read ending 3 residues before the CDR3 end, the germline J gene is used to fill in that end. This rearrangement joins TRBV19 to TRBJ2-2, with D possibly TRBD2 on 6 matching bases. Germline values: CDR1 LNHDA, CDR2 SQIVND (reference sequence). V was clipped by 3 bases and J by 2 bases, with 13 bases between them. The CDR3 runs 16 residues. The CDR3 region is CASSIPGELNTGELFF. CDR3 bases read: TGTGCCAGTAGTATCCCGGGGGAGTTAAACACCGGGGAG. The full variable domain, rest sourced from reference TRBV19 and TRBJ2-2, is DGGITQSPKYLFRKEGQNVTLSCEQNLNHDAMYWYRQDPGQGLRLIYYSQIVNDFQKGDIAEGYSVSREKKESFPLTVTSAQKNPTAFYLCASSIPGELNTGELFFGEGSRLTVL.

This clone was picked up many times. CDR3 DNA, as far as it was read: TGTGCCAGAAGCTTTGGGGGCCTGAACTATGGC. Translating it yields CARSFGGLNYG. The entire CDR3 is CARSFGGLNYGYTF. This sequence joins TRBV5-3 and TRBJ1-2; a weak D match, TRBD1 (6 bases). The read falls 3 residues short of the CDR3 end, and the missing part is taken from the germline J gene. TRBV5-3 counts as an open reading frame of uncertain function. Between the trimmed V and J ends, which lost 2 bases and 2 bases, there was a span of 10 bases. The CDR3 runs 14 residues.

This clone was observed at least ten times. CDR3 bases read: TGTGCCAGCAGCCTCCACAGGGGTAGCACTAATGAAAAA. This translates into CASSLHRGSTNEK. The whole CDR3 reads CASSLHRGSTNEKLFF. This chain uses TRBV7-8 with TRBJ1-4, with 7 bases that match TRBD1. The read ends 3 residues before the CDR3 terminus; that terminus is restored from the germline J gene. The CDR3 spans 16 residues. Germline values: CDR1 SGHVS, CDR2 FQNEAQ. Trimming took 5 bases from V and 2 from J; bases not matched to a gene: 8.

This clone was recorded many times. The read comes to an end 3 residues before the CDR3 does, leaving the germline J gene to fill in the end. The V gene is TRBV6-1, the J gene TRBJ1-3, with TRBD1 matching 9 bases. There are 15 residues in the CDR3. Germline CDR1 and CDR2: MNHNS and SASEGT. The junction had 7 bases not matched to a gene; V was cut back by 1 base and J by 9 bases. The CDR3 region is CASSEVGQGRVTIYF. The part of the CDR3 DNA that was read is TGTGCCAGCAGTGAAGTAGGACAGGGGAGGGTCACC.

This clone was counted at least ten times. The CDR3 end lies 3 residues beyond the end of the read and is filled in from the germline J gene. This rearrangement joins TRBV6-1 to TRBJ1-5; D remains unclear. CDR1 and CDR2 from the germline V gene are MNHNS and SASEGT. Trimming removed 3 bases from V and 6 bases from J, with 12 bases in between. The CDR3 totals 14 residues. The CDR3 is CASSDLGGSQPQHF. The sequenced CDR3 bases are TGTGCCAGCAGTGACCTCGGCGGGTCTCAGCCC.

Of note for this clone: Read sequence stops 3 residues before the CDR3 end, and the germline J gene provides the missing end. The chain recombines TRBV2 with TRBJ1-1, with 10 bases that match TRBD1. The CDR3 length is 16 residues. V shed 11 bases, J shed 0 bases, and the junction held 12 bases outside the gene matches. Germline CDR1 reads SNHLY; CDR2 reads FYNNEI. CDR3 sequence reads: CAGQPGQGQMNTEAFF. The DNA read from the CDR3 is TGTGCCGGTCAACCGGGACAGGGGCAGATGAACACTGAA.